This TCR beta chain was sequenced in a study of blood T cell repertoires in COVID-19 (dated by TCRdb to 2020 to 2021). General notes on the study: Samples from collaborators originated in the United States, Italy and Spain and spanned both the acute and convalescent phases of COVID-19. Where available, HLA class I and class II types were obtained from metadata supplied by the sample provider rather than from assay-based typing. The material from the prospective study consisted of cDNA or gDNA derived from T cells, B-cell-depleted T cells, or PBMCs. The sample metadata nearly always contained a de-identified subject ID, COVID-19 status, age in years and sex. The dataset comprised deeply sampled blood TCRbeta repertoires from subjects exposed to, actively infected with, or recovered from COVID-19. Samples came from the ongoing ImmuneRACE study (first 160 participants) plus 1,254 subjects from 6 global collaborators. A freely available public database, intended as a resource for researchers studying the immune response to SARS-CoV-2, is where the repertoires were released.

Summary of the overall study and its limitations: The quantity of clinical and demographic metadata differed by source and by participant and was supplied without curation.

Clipping removes 2 bases from V and 6 bases from J, with 4 as the unmatched junction base count. The CDR3 goes from the cysteine to the phenylalanine over 15 residues. Solely the CDR3 DNA is kept, with 45 bases framed from the first base. Looking up the germline V gene yields CDR1 SGDLS and CDR2 YYNGEE. TCRbeta CDR3 regions were amplified from genomic DNA using the immunoSEQ Assay, a bias-controlled multiplex PCR. On the study's bioinformatics: The number of nucleated cells in each sample was estimated from the amplification of reference gene primers within the assay. To quantify the absolute abundance of each unique TCRbeta CDR3 rearrangement, sequence reads were collapsed and filtered. For each sample, productive Simpson clonality was calculated by taking the square root of Simpson's diversity index across productive rearrangements. Not all clones reach the TCRdb copy of this immuneACCESS table, which keeps in-frame sequences only. Checked studies attribute under half of the gap to unresolved V genes and leave the rest unexplained. That table furnishes V, J and clone size, whereas the DNA furnished D and trimming. The sample has about 120,000 clones on record, roughly 89% of them singletons. In total, the top ten clones hold 2% to 2.5% of the sample.

Each collaborating institution followed its own protocols to collect whole blood in K2EDTA tubes. For TCRbeta analysis, collaborator samples were shipped as frozen whole blood, as isolated PBMCs, or as DNA extracted from either sample type. Points on this clone: Which antigen it targets is not known. Per-base qualities were not stored, and no clone one base away is much larger.

The sequence came from a woman between 50 and 59 years old with acute or convalescent COVID-19. Sequenced input: peripheral blood. The V and J segments used are TRBV9 and TRBJ2-3; TRBD2 lines up with 12 middle nucleotides. CDR3 loop: CASSVTSGSQDTQYF. The nucleotide sequence reads TGTGCCAGCAGCGTGACTAGCGGGAGTCAGGATACGCAGTATTTT.